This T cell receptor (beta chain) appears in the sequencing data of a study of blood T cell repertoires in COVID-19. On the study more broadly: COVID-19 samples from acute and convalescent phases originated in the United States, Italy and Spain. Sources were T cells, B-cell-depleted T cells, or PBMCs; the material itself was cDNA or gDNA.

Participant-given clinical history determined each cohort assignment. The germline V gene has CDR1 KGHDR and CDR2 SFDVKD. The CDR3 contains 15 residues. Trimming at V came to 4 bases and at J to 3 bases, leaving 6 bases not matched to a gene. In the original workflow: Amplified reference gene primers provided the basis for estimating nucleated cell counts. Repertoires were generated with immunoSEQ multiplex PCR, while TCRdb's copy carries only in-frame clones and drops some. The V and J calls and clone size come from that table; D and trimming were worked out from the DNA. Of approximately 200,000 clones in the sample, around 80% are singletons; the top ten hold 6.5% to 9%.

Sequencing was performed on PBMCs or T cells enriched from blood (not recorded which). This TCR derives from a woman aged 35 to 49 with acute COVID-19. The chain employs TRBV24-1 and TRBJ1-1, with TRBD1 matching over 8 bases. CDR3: CATSDSRTGYTEAFF. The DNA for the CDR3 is TGTGCCACCAGTGACTCCCGGACAGGGTACACTGAAGCTTTCTTT.